What follows describes a single T cell receptor beta chain. CDR1 and CDR2 from the germline V gene are SQVTM and ANQGSEA. The CDR3 loop spans 15 amino acids. V lost 0 bases and J lost 4; bases outside the gene matches: 6. The record originates from a study of blood T cell repertoires in COVID-19. In the study overall: The origin of the acute and convalescent COVID-19 samples was the United States, Italy and Spain. Sources were T cells, B-cell-depleted T cells, or PBMCs; the material itself was cDNA or gDNA.

In the authors' methods: Reference gene primer amplification gave nucleated cell count estimates. Assay: immunoSEQ multiplex PCR; the TCRdb copy retains only in-frame clones and omits some. V, J and clone size are those of that table, while D and trimming were read from the DNA. The sample contains more than 300,000 clones, roughly 82% of which appear only once. Input material: peripheral blood. The sequence derives from a woman aged 45-60 years with acute or convalescent COVID-19. The gene calls are TRBV29-1 and TRBJ2-7, with TRBD1 identical over 10 bases. CDR3 DNA sequence: TGCAGCGTTGAAGAGGGGACAGGGGCCGAATACGAGCAGTACTTC. The encoded protein is CSVEEGTGAEYEQYF.